A single sample gave rise to the 23 T cell receptor beta chains below, sequenced in a study of CD8 T cells in ankylosing spondylitis. Which antigens these TCRs recognize remains unknown. Via MiXCR, TCRdb re-called the 5' RACE reads, giving one row per CDR3 protein. This table has roughly 490,000 distinct CDR3 sequences, approximately 5% appearing once. Study outcomes and limitations: One TCR beta motif, made up of about 8 highly homologous variants, appeared characteristic of ankylosing spondylitis blood.

Material for sequencing was blood, either unsorted or a sorted T cell fraction (not recorded which). The source is a male donor with ankylosing spondylitis.

This clonotype has ten or more counts. The chain uses TRBV6-2 or TRBV6-3 and TRBJ2-1; a weak D match, TRBD2 (6 bases). CDR3 length equals 15 residues. V was cut by 2 bases and J by 7 bases, with 15 bases left in between. Germline V lookup: CDR1 MNHEY, CDR2 SVGEGT. This CDR3 reads CASSYGGFGFNEQFF. The CDR3 DNA reads as TGTGCCAGCAGTTACGGGGGGTTTGGTTTTAATGAGCAGTTCTTC.

This clonotype was counted ten times or more. The chain carries TRBV28 and TRBJ2-3; possible D gene TRBD2, 7 bases. CDR1 is MDHEN, CDR2 SYDVKM, per germline. The length of the CDR3 is 16 residues. The ends were cut back, 7 bases at V and 3 bases at J, with 20 bases in the middle. The CDR3 here is CASTPLAEGGTDTQYF. Written as DNA, the CDR3 is TGTGCCAGCACCCCCCTGGCGGAGGGGGGGACAGATACGCAGTATTTT.

This clonotype was observed many times. The chain combines TRBV28 with TRBJ2-5; 13 bases match TRBD2. This CDR3 is 17 amino acids long. Germline values: CDR1 MDHEN, CDR2 SYDVKM. With 5 bases clipped from V and 3 bases from J, the junction kept 9 bases outside the gene matches. Here the CDR3 DNA reads TGTGCCAGCAGTCAATGGACTAGCGGGAGAGCGAAAGAGACCCAGTACTTC. Encoded protein: CASSQWTSGRAKETQYF. Filled out from reference TRBV28 and TRBJ2-5, the complete variable domain reads DVKVTQSSRYLVKRTGEKVFLECVQDMDHENMFWYRQDPGLGLRLIYFSYDVKMKEKGDIPEGYSVSREKKERFSLILESASTNQTSMYLCASSQWTSGRAKETQYFGPGTRLLVL.

There are many counts of this clonotype. The chain combines TRBV20-1 with TRBJ2-7; TRBD1 aligns across 7 bases. V was pared by 1 base and J by 2 bases, with 8 bases of the junction left unmatched. This CDR3 spans 15 amino acids. Germline V CDR1 and CDR2: DFQATT, SNEGSKA (reference sequence). The CDR3 spells CSARGIGDRPYEQYF. The CDR3 coding sequence is TGCAGTGCTAGAGGAATAGGGGACAGACCCTACGAGCAGTACTTC.

This clonotype occurred many times. V usage is TRBV10-3 and J usage is TRBJ1-1; D call uncertain. This CDR3 is 12 amino acids long. V was clipped by 4 bases and J by 2 bases, with 5 bases between them. Germline V gene lookup returns CDR1 ENHRY and CDR2 SYGVKD. The CDR3 is CAISGGNTEAFF. The CDR3 coding sequence is TGTGCCATCAGTGGCGGTAACACTGAAGCTTTCTTT.

The table lists this clonotype with many counts. The chain couples TRBV7-2 to TRBJ2-1; the match to TRBD1 covers 7 bases. This CDR3 has 15 residues. CDR1 and CDR2 from the germline V gene are SGHTA and FQGNSA. V was clipped by 0 bases and J by 3 bases; unmatched bases: 2. The CDR3 is CASSLAAGGYNEQFF. In DNA form, the CDR3 reads TGTGCCAGCAGCTTAGCGGCAGGGGGCTACAATGAGCAGTTCTTC. Combining the CDR3 with reference TRBV7-2 and TRBJ2-1 gives the whole variable domain GAGVSQSPSNKVTEKGKDVELRCDPISGHTALYWYRQSLGQGLEFLIYFQGNSAPDKSGLPSDRFSAERTGGSVSTLTIQRTQQEDSAVYLCASSLAAGGYNEQFFGPGTRLTVL.

This clonotype has at least ten counts. The CDR3 DNA reads as TGCAGTGCTAGAGATCCCGGCATAGAGACCCAGTACTTC. Protein sequence: CSARDPGIETQYF. The V gene is TRBV20-1, the J gene TRBJ2-5; D not resolved. V lost 0 bases and J 4 bases, leaving 9 bases between the germline ends. Looked up from germline, CDR1 is DFQATT and CDR2 is SNEGSKA (reference sequence). CDR3 length: 13 amino acids.

The chain is built from TRBV12-3 or TRBV12-4 and TRBJ1-1, with D maybe TRBD1 (6 bases). Trimming removed 1 base at V and 3 bases at J, with 9 bases between. The CDR3 contains 14 residues. DNA for the CDR3: TGTGCCAGCAGTTTAGGAGGGGGACACACTGAAGCTTTCTTT. Its protein is CASSLGGGHTEAFF.

This clonotype was counted ten times or more. The chain couples TRBV12-3 or TRBV12-4 to TRBJ2-1; 9 bases map to TRBD2. CDR3 length equals 15 residues. Trimming at V came to 6 bases and at J to 2 bases, leaving 5 bases not matched to a gene. CDR3 in DNA: TGTGCCAGCAGACTGACTAGCGGCGCCTACAATGAGCAGTTCTTC. Protein sequence: CASRLTSGAYNEQFF.

This clonotype has a count of ten or more. The chain combines TRBV20-1 with TRBJ1-1, with 9 bases fitting TRBD1. This CDR3 has 14 amino acids. V was clipped by 6 bases and J by 5 bases; unmatched bases: 10. Germline values: CDR1 DFQATT, CDR2 SNEGSKA (reference sequence). The DNA of the CDR3 is TGCAGTGCGGAATACAGGGGGCGCGGGACTGAAGCTTTCTTT. Translating it yields CSAEYRGRGTEAFF.

A few counts support this clonotype. The chain recombines TRBV6-1 with TRBJ2-1; tentative D call: TRBD1 (5 bases). Per the germline V gene, CDR1 is MNHNS and CDR2 is SASEGT. This CDR3 is built from 16 residues. Trimming shortened V by 3 bases and J by 4 bases, and 16 bases separated the two germline ends. The CDR3 sequence: CASSEFGRQTYNEQFF. For the CDR3, the DNA is TGTGCCAGCAGTGAGTTCGGGCGACAGACTTACAATGAGCAGTTCTTC.

This clonotype appeared many times. J is TRBJ2-7 and V is TRBV27; D possibly matches TRBD1 or TRBD2 (5 bases each). The CDR3 has 14 amino acids. The V end was cut by 5 bases, the J end by 6 bases, with 17 bases between. CDR1 and CDR2 (germline): MNHEY, SMNVEV (reference sequence). For the CDR3, the DNA is TGTGCCAGCAGTCCCCTCTCCAAGAGGGGCGAGCAGTACTTC. Its protein product is CASSPLSKRGEQYF.

This clonotype appeared many times. The chain has TRBV9 and TRBJ1-2, with D tentatively TRBD1 (6 bases). This CDR3 has 14 residues. V lost 4 bases to trimming and J lost 4 bases, with 14 bases between them. Per germline, CDR1 SGDLS and CDR2 YYNGEE. Written as DNA, the CDR3 is TGTGCCAGCAGCCCAGGGGAAGGTTCCTATGGCTACACCTTC. Encoded protein: CASSPGEGSYGYTF.

Notes on this clonotype: A junction end diverges from the germline sequence, so it may reflect a read error. The V call is TRBV4-3, the J call TRBJ2-3; D uncertain. This CDR3 is 13 amino acids long. Germline lookup yields CDR1 LGHNA and CDR2 YSLEER. CDR3 in amino acids: CTSSHGGTDTQYF. The CDR3 DNA reads TGCACCAGCAGCCACGGTGGCACAGATACGCAGTATTTT.

This clonotype was detected many times. The genes are TRBV7-3 and TRBJ2-1; D is unclear. The V and J ends lost 0 bases and 4 bases respectively, with 10 bases between them. CDR1 and CDR2 (germline): SGHTA, FQGTGA. The length of the CDR3 is 15 residues. CDR3 sequence reads: CASSLTSTFYNEQFF. As DNA, the CDR3 is TGTGCCAGCAGCTTAACCTCCACCTTTTACAATGAGCAGTTCTTC.

This clonotype appeared a few times. V is TRBV5-1 and J is TRBJ1-1; 10 bases agree with TRBD1. The germline V gene encodes CDR1 SGHRS and CDR2 YFSETQ. The ends lost 0 bases at V and 2 bases at J; junction bases unmatched: 4. CDR3 length: 16 residues. CDR3 in amino acids: CASSLVGQGGNTEAFF. CDR3 in DNA: TGCGCCAGCAGCTTGGTAGGACAGGGGGGAAACACTGAAGCTTTCTTT.

This clonotype came up a few times. The chain is built from TRBV6-5 and TRBJ2-2, with 7 bases identical to TRBD1. Germline V gene sequence: CDR1 MNHEY, CDR2 SVGAGI. V was pared by 2 bases and J by 5 bases, with 5 bases of the junction left unmatched. The CDR3 runs 15 residues. This CDR3 is CASSYIGGGTGELFF. CDR3 coding DNA: TGTGCCAGCAGTTACATAGGGGGCGGTACCGGGGAGCTGTTTTTT.

At least ten counts were recorded for this clonotype. This rearrangement joins TRBV27 to TRBJ1-5; the match to TRBD1 covers 9 bases. CDR3 size: 16 residues. From germline, CDR1 is MNHEY and CDR2 SMNVEV (reference sequence). With V trimmed by 6 bases and J by 2 bases, 8 bases remained unmatched. Here the CDR3 reads CASRKRDRVCNQPQHF. The CDR3 DNA is TGTGCCAGCAGAAAAAGGGACAGGGTGTGCAATCAGCCCCAGCATTTT.

At least ten counts were recorded for this clonotype. V gene TRBV6-2 or TRBV6-3 combines with J gene TRBJ2-1, with TRBD1 matching over 10 bases. V lost 8 bases, J lost 7 bases, and 11 bases stayed unmatched. This CDR3 spans 15 amino acids. The germline CDR1 and CDR2 sequences are MNHEY and SVGEGT. The CDR3 DNA sequence: TGTGCCAGCGTCACCCCGGGACAGGGGAGTAATGAGCAGTTCTTC. This translates into CASVTPGQGSNEQFF.

This clonotype occurred a few times. This rearrangement joins TRBV12-3 or TRBV12-4 to TRBJ2-2, with D perhaps TRBD2 (5 bases). This CDR3 region has 14 residues. Trimming removed 7 bases at V and 4 bases at J, with 13 bases between. The CDR3 DNA reads as TGTGCCAGCATCCGGGGTCGTCGCACCGGGGAGCTGTTTTTT. Its protein product is CASIRGRRTGELFF.

There are many counts of this clonotype. This rearrangement joins TRBV27 to TRBJ1-1, with D possibly TRBD1 on 6 matching bases. CDR3 length equals 15 residues. The V and J ends lost 6 bases and 1 base respectively, with 15 bases between them. CDR1 and CDR2 (germline): MNHEY, SMNVEV (reference sequence). In DNA, the CDR3 is TGTGCCAGCAGAACCCGGGACACTGAGAACACTGAAGCTTTCTTT. Its translation: CASRTRDTENTEAFF.

This clonotype showed up many times. The chain recombines TRBV4-2 with TRBJ1-1, with D unclear. V lost 2 bases, J lost 4 bases, and 11 bases lay in between. The CDR3 totals 14 residues. Germline lookup yields CDR1 LGHNA and CDR2 YNFKEQ. CDR3 nucleotides: TGTGCCAGCAGCCAACCTGCGGCGGGCACTGAAGCTTTCTTT. Amino acid sequence: CASSQPAAGTEAFF.

Many counts were recorded for this clonotype. The chain has TRBV29-1 and TRBJ2-1, with D unclear. The CDR3 contains 15 residues. V was shortened by 1 base and J by 0 bases, with 10 bases between the two germline ends. The germline V gene encodes CDR1 SQVTM and CDR2 ANQGSEA. CDR3 in DNA: TGCAGCGTTGAAGGCACTCCTCTCTCCTACAATGAGCAGTTCTTC. It yields the protein CSVEGTPLSYNEQFF.